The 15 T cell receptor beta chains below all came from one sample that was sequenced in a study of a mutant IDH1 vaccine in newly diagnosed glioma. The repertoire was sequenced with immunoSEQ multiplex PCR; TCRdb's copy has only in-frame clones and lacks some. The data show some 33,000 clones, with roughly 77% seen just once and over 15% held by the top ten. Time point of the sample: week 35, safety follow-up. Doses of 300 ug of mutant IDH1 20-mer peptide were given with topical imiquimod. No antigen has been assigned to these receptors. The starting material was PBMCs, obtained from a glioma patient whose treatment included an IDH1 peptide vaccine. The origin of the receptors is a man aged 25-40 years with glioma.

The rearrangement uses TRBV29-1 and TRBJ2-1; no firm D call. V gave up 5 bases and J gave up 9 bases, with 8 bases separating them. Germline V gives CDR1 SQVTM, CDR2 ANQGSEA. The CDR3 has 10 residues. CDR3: CSVKGREQFF. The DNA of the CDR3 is TGCAGCGTTAAGGGTCGTGAGCAGTTCTTC.

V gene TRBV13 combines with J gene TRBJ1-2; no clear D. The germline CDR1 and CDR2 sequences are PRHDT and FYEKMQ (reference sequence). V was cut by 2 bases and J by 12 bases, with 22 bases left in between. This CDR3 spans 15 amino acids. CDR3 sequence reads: CASSLTNFPETIDTF. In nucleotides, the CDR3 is TGTGCCAGCAGCTTAACAAACTTCCCAGAGACTATCGACACCTTC.

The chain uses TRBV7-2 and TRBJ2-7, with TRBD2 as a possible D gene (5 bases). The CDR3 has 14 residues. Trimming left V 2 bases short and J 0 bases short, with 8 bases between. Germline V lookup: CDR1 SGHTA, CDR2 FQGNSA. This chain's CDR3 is CASSLLRDSYEQYF. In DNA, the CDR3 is TGTGCCAGCAGCTTATTACGGGACTCCTACGAGCAGTACTTC.

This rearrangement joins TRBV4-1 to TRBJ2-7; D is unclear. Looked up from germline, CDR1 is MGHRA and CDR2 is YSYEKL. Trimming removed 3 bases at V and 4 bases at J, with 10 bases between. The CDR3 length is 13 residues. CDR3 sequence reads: CASSHTSRYEQYF. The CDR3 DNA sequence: TGCGCCAGCAGCCATACGAGCAGGTACGAGCAGTACTTC.

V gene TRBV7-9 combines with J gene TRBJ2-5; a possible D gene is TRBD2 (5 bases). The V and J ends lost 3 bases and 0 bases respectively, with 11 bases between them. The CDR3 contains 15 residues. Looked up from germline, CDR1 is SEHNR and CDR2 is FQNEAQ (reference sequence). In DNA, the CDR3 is TGTGCCAGCAGCTTTTCGAGCGGTAACCAAGAGACCCAGTACTTC. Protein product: CASSFSSGNQETQYF.

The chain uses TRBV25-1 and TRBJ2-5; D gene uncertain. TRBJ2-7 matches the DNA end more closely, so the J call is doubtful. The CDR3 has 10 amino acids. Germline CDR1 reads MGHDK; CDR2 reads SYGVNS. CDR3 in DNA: TGTGCCAGCAGTACCCACGAGCAGTACTTC. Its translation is CASSTHEQYF.

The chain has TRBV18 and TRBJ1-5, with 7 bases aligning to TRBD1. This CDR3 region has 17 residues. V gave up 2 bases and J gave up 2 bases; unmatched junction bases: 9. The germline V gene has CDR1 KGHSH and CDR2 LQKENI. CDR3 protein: CASSPGSQGGGNQPQHF. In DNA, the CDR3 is TGTGCCAGCTCACCAGGCTCTCAGGGGGGTGGCAATCAGCCCCAGCATTTT. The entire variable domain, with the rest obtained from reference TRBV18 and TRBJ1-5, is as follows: NAGVMQNPRHLVRRRGQEARLRCSPMKGHSHVYWYRQLPEEGLKFMVYLQKENIIDESGMPKERFSAEFPKEGPSILRIQQVVRGDSAAYFCASSPGSQGGGNQPQHFGDGTRLSIL.

Here the CDR3 reads CASSPLTGTYNEQFF. The CDR3 DNA follows: TGTGCCAGCAGTCCCCTAACAGGGACCTACAATGAGCAGTTCTTC. The V call is TRBV7-2, the J call TRBJ2-1, with D perhaps TRBD1 (6 bases). Germline V gene sequence: CDR1 SGHTA, CDR2 FQGNSA. Trimming took off 6 bases at V and 2 bases at J, with 14 bases between the two ends. The CDR3 is 15 residues long.

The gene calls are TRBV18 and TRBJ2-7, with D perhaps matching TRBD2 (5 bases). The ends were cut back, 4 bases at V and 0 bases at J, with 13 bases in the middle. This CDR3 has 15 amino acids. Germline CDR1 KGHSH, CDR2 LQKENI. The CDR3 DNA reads TGTGCCAGCTCACTTACGAGGGTACTCTCCTACGAGCAGTACTTC. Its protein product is CASSLTRVLSYEQYF.

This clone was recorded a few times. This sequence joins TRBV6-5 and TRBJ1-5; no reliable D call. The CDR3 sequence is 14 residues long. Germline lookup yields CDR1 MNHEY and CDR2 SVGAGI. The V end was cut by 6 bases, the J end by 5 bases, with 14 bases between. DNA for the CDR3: TGTGCCAGCAGCCCCGGCGGAGGGTATCAGCCCCAGCATTTT. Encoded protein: CASSPGGGYQPQHF.

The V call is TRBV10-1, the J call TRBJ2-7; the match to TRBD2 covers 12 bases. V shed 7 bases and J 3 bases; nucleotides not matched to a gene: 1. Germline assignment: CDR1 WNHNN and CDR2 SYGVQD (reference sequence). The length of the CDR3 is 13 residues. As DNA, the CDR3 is TGCGCCAGCAAGACTAGCGGGAGCTACGAGCAGTACTTC. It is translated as CASKTSGSYEQYF.

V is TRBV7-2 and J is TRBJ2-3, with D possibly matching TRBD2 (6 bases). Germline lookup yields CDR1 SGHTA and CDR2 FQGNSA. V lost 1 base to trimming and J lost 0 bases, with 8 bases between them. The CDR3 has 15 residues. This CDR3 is CASSLDGGSTDTQYF. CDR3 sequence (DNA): TGTGCCAGCAGCTTAGATGGGGGGAGCACAGATACGCAGTATTTT.

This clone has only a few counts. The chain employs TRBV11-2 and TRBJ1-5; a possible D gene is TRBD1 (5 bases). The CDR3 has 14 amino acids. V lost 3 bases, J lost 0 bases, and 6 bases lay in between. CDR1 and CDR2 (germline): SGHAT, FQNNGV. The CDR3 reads CASSLGGSNQPQHF. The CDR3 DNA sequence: TGTGCCAGCAGCTTGGGGGGTAGCAATCAGCCCCAGCATTTT.

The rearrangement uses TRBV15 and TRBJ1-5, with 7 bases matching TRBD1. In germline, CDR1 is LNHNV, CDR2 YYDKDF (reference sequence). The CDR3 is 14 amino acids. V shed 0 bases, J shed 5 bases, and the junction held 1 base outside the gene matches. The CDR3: CATSRDQGDQPQHF. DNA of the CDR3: TGTGCCACCAGCAGAGATCAGGGGGATCAGCCCCAGCATTTT.

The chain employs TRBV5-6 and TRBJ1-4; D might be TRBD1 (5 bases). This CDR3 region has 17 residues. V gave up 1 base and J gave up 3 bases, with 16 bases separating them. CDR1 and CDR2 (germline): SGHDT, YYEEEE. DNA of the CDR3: TGTGCCAGCAGCTTGCGTCGGGGGTTGATCGCTAATGAAAAACTGTTTTTT. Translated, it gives CASSLRRGLIANEKLFF.